This entry lists 15 T cell receptor beta chains sequenced from one sample in a study of T cell clones after liver transplantation. Produced via immunoSEQ multiplex PCR; TCRdb's table is partial and in-frame only. The table records more than 9,000 clones, around 73% of them present only once. Source: CD8+ T cells from blood, taken at the 22-month timepoint. All receptors derive from a human patient who received a liver transplant. A share of the T cells may be of graft donor origin.

This chain connects TRBV12-1 to TRBJ2-6; the table's TRBD1 call for D was not verified on the DNA. TRBV12-1 is a known pseudogene. This CDR3 is built from 19 residues. The CDR3 sequence: CASSQQSVIGQSRANALTF. CDR3 sequence (DNA): TGTGCCAGCAGCCAGCAGAGTGTAATAGGACAAAGTCGGGCCAACGCCCTGACTTTC.

The rearrangement joins TRBV28 to TRBJ1-5; 8 bases fit TRBD1. The germline CDR1 and CDR2 sequences are MDHEN and SYDVKM. The V gene end was trimmed by 4 bases and the J gene end by 4 bases; junction bases not matched to a gene: 6. This CDR3 spans 15 amino acids. CDR3 DNA sequence: TGTGCCAGCAGTTCCGTACAGGGGGGAAATCAGCCCCAGCATTTT. Encoded protein: CASSSVQGGNQPQHF. The full variable domain, completed using reference TRBV28 and TRBJ1-5, is DVKVTQSSRYLVKRTGEKVFLECVQDMDHENMFWYRQDPGLGLRLIYFSYDVKMKEKGDIPEGYSVSREKKERFSLILESASTNQTSMYLCASSSVQGGNQPQHFGDGTRLSIL.

The chain uses TRBV14 and TRBJ1-4; tentatively, D is TRBD1 (6 bases). The CDR3 extends over 15 amino acids. Trimming took off 4 bases at V and 8 bases at J, with 17 bases between the two ends. From germline, CDR1 is SGHDN and CDR2 FVKESK. The CDR3 DNA reads as TGTGCCAGCAGCCCGGTAGGGGGACGGGGAGAAAAACTGTTTTTT. Translating gives CASSPVGGRGEKLFF.

This chain joins TRBV5-2 and TRBJ1-1. TRBV5-2 is listed as a pseudogene. The CDR3 totals 13 residues. This CDR3 is CASSQAGAQEAFF. The DNA for the CDR3 is TGTGCCAGCAGCCAAGCCGGGGCCCAGGAAGCCTTCTTT.

The chain has TRBV14 and TRBJ2-3; D is unresolved. The CDR3 is made up of 12 amino acids. CDR1 is SGHDN, CDR2 FVKESK, per germline. Trimming removed 0 bases from V and 7 bases from J, with 5 bases in between. CDR3 bases: TGTGCCAGCAGCCAAGATCTCAATACGCAGTATTTT. Protein product: CASSQDLNTQYF.

The genes are TRBV19 and TRBJ2-7; D is ambiguous. Trimming cost V 1 base and J 4 bases, with 11 bases left between them. Looked up from germline, CDR1 is LNHDA and CDR2 is SQIVND (reference sequence). The CDR3 is 14 amino acids. In DNA, the CDR3 is TGTGCCAGTAGTATAGGAGGCGGTACTTACGAGCAGTACTTC. This codes for CASSIGGGTYEQYF.

This rearrangement joins TRBV7-6 to TRBJ2-7; D gene ambiguous. Germline V gene sequence: CDR1 SGHVS, CDR2 FNYEAQ. The ends were cut back, 1 base at V and 3 bases at J, with 4 bases in the middle. The CDR3 spans 12 residues. The CDR3: CASSLVNYEQYF. The CDR3 DNA follows: TGTGCCAGCAGCTTAGTAAACTACGAGCAGTACTTC.

V and J are TRBV6-5 and TRBJ1-2; 8 bases are a match to TRBD1. This CDR3 has 15 residues. Trimming took 4 bases from V and 4 from J; bases not matched to a gene: 8. Germline assignment: CDR1 MNHEY and CDR2 SVGAGI. The CDR3 is CASSLRQGAGYGYTF. CDR3 in DNA: TGTGCCAGCAGTTTACGTCAGGGGGCAGGCTATGGCTACACCTTC.

This clone was found a few times. This CDR3 is CASSLARGYEQYF. CDR3 in DNA: TGTGCCAGCAGCTTAGCTAGGGGCTACGAGCAGTACTTC. The chain employs TRBV11-2 and TRBJ2-7; a possible D gene is TRBD1 (5 bases). The germline gives CDR1 SGHAT, CDR2 FQNNGV. The CDR3 runs to 13 residues. Trimming removed 1 base at V and 3 bases at J, with 7 bases between.

The chain carries TRBV2 and TRBJ1-1; D possibly corresponds to TRBD1 (5 bases). CDR1 SNHLY and CDR2 FYNNEI come from the germline V gene. V was cut by 9 bases and J by 3 bases, with 11 bases left in between. This CDR3 contains 12 residues. CDR3 region: CARGGGDTEAFF. As DNA, the CDR3 is TGTGCCAGAGGCGGGGGAGACACTGAAGCTTTCTTT.

The rearrangement joins TRBV7-9 to TRBJ2-2; D gene uncertain. Germline CDR1 and CDR2: SEHNR and FQNEAQ (reference sequence). The V end was cut by 4 bases, the J end by 4 bases, with 4 bases between. This CDR3 has 12 amino acids. The CDR3 sequence: CASSSGTGELFF. The CDR3 region has the DNA TGTGCCAGCAGCTCGGGCACCGGGGAGCTGTTTTTT.

V gene TRBV27 combines with J gene TRBJ2-7; maybe TRBD1 (5 bases). The germline gives CDR1 MNHEY, CDR2 SMNVEV (reference sequence). The length of the CDR3 is 15 residues. V was cut by 5 bases and J by 0 bases, with 14 bases left in between. CDR3 loop: CASSPWAGPSYEQYF. The CDR3 DNA reads TGTGCCAGCAGTCCCTGGGCAGGGCCCTCCTACGAGCAGTACTTC.

The rearrangement uses TRBV6-1 and TRBJ2-1; TRBD1 aligns across 11 bases. CDR3 length: 15 residues. Trimming removed 4 bases from V and 2 bases from J; junction bases left unmatched: 1. Germline CDR1 MNHNS, CDR2 SASEGT. In DNA form, the CDR3 reads TGTGCCAGCAGTGGGGGACAGGGGGCCTACAATGAGCAGTTCTTC. Its translation is CASSGGQGAYNEQFF.

The chain is built from TRBV4-1 and TRBJ2-7; possibly TRBD2 for D (5 bases). CDR3 length: 13 amino acids. V gave up 5 bases and J gave up 5 bases, with 13 bases separating them. CDR1 and CDR2 from the germline V gene are MGHRA and YSYEKL. The CDR3 sequence is CASSFRSGNEQYF. Written as DNA, the CDR3 is TGCGCCAGCAGCTTCAGAAGCGGCAACGAGCAGTACTTC.

This rearrangement joins TRBV11-2 to TRBJ2-7, with D hard to call. Trimming left V 5 bases short and J 4 bases short, with 15 bases between. There are 14 residues in the CDR3. CDR1 and CDR2 from the germline V gene are SGHAT and FQNNGV. CDR3: CASSNPGTRYEQYF. The CDR3 DNA sequence: TGTGCCAGCAGCAACCCTGGCACGAGATACGAGCAGTACTTC.